This TCR beta chain is from a study of siplizumab effects on memory and regulatory T cells. Only in-frame clones appear in the TCRdb table, and some are missing; sequencing was by immunoSEQ multiplex PCR. The sample has 99,000 or so clones, over 90% seen once. This CDR3 is 14 amino acids long. V lost 0 bases and J 5 bases, leaving 7 bases between the germline ends. Germline assignment: CDR1 MNHEY and CDR2 SVGAGI. Regarding the study as a whole: Siplizumab led to significantly less abundant alloreactive sequences that could be traced back to unstimulated CD4+ memory cells. Naive T cells appeared more varied than memory cells and looked like key alloresponse contributors.

A word on this clone: The antigen is undetermined.

The V gene is TRBV6-5, the J gene TRBJ2-2; a possible D gene is TRBD2 (5 bases). This receptor was taken from a human donor in good health. The sample taken for sequencing was Tregs sorted from blood. CDR3 sequence (DNA): TGTGCCAGCAGTTACTCCCGGGGAACCGGGGAGCTGTTTTTT. Its protein product is CASSYSRGTGELFF.